This is a list of T cell receptor beta chains from one sample in a study of blood T cell repertoires in COVID-19. Sequencing used immunoSEQ multiplex PCR; TCRdb keeps in-frame clones, though not all of them. Among about 320,000 clones listed, 70% to 90% were seen once. Sequencing input: peripheral blood. All receptors come from a woman aged 25 to 39 with COVID-19, enrolled during active disease. Each CDR3 is given with its conserved first and last residue. A D gene is named only where the DNA matches it firmly. The size of a clone is reported for some rows only, either as once, few or many, or as a class for expanded clones.

J: TRBJ1-4; length: 16; V: TRBV3-1/TRBV3-2; D: TRBD1; size: once; CDR3: CASSQVNRGGNEKLFF; DNA: TGTGCCAGCAGCCAAGTCAACAGGGGTGGTAATGAAAAACTGTTTTTT
J: TRBJ2-2; length: 19; V: TRBV28; D: TRBD2; size: -; CDR3: CASSPEDLAGAFVTGELFF; DNA: TGTGCCAGCTCCCCCGAAGATTTAGCGGGGGCGTTTGTTACCGGGGAGCTGTTTTTT
J: TRBJ2-2; length: 16; V: TRBV6-5; D: -; size: -; CDR3: CASSYSRRTNTGELFF; DNA: TGTGCCAGCAGTTACTCGAGGCGGACGAACACCGGGGAGCTGTTTTTT
J: TRBJ1-4; length: 15; V: TRBV20-1; D: -; size: -; CDR3: CSASDRRVANEKLFF; DNA: TGCAGTGCTAGTGATAGGCGGGTAGCTAATGAAAAACTGTTTTTT
J: TRBJ2-3; length: 15; V: TRBV6-5; D: TRBD1; size: few; CDR3: CASSLGQVVTDTQYF; DNA: TGTGCCAGCAGCCTGGGACAGGTCGTAACAGATACGCAGTATTTT
J: TRBJ1-2; length: 14; V: TRBV5-1; D: -; size: -; CDR3: CASRTPGTYYGYTF; DNA: TGCGCCAGCAGGACACCAGGGACTTACTATGGCTACACCTTC
J: TRBJ2-5; length: 15; V: TRBV24-1; D: TRBD1; size: -; CDR3: CATSAPGQGAGTQYF; DNA: TGTGCCACCAGTGCGCCGGGACAGGGGGCTGGGACCCAGTACTTC
J: TRBJ1-4; length: 15; V: TRBV27; D: TRBD1; size: -; CDR3: CASSLTGGIFEKLFF; DNA: TGTGCCAGCAGTTTAACAGGGGGGATATTTGAAAAACTGTTTTTT
J: TRBJ1-1; length: 14; V: TRBV10-1; D: -; size: -; CDR3: CASSDRKSNTEAFF; DNA: TGCGCCAGCAGTGACAGAAAGTCGAACACTGAAGCTTTCTTT
J: TRBJ1-1; length: 13; V: TRBV27; D: -; size: once; CDR3: CASSKGSMAEAFF; DNA: TGTGCCAGCAGTAAGGGGTCCATGGCTGAAGCTTTCTTT
J: TRBJ1-1; length: 16; V: TRBV5-5; D: TRBD1; size: once; CDR3: CASSPRPGQWNTEAFF; DNA: TGTGCCAGCAGCCCTCGACCGGGACAGTGGAACACTGAAGCTTTCTTT
J: TRBJ1-2; length: 15; V: TRBV11-2; D: -; size: -; CDR3: CASSLGTGWSYGYTF; DNA: TGTGCCAGCAGCTTGGGAACAGGGTGGAGCTATGGCTACACCTTC
J: TRBJ1-2; length: 15; V: TRBV3-1/TRBV3-2; D: -; size: -; CDR3: CASSQEPARDYGYTF; DNA: TGTGCCAGCAGCCAAGAGCCTGCCCGGGACTATGGCTACACCTTC
J: TRBJ1-2; length: 15; V: TRBV6-5; D: -; size: few; CDR3: CASETAGRRLYGYTF; DNA: TGTGCCAGCGAGACTGCGGGACGGAGACTCTATGGCTACACCTTC
J: TRBJ1-2; length: 15; V: TRBV5-8; D: -; size: -; CDR3: CASSALLDRQHGYTF; DNA: TGTGCCAGCAGCGCACTACTTGACAGGCAGCATGGCTACACCTTC
J: TRBJ1-1; length: 13; V: TRBV24-1; D: -; size: -; CDR3: CATSAAGNTEAFF; DNA: TGTGCCACCAGTGCGGCGGGGAACACTGAAGCTTTCTTT
J: TRBJ1-6; length: 14; V: TRBV6-2/TRBV6-3; D: -; size: few; CDR3: CASSNTGTSSPLHF; DNA: TGTGCCAGCAGTAACACCGGGACATCCTCACCCCTCCACTTT
J: TRBJ1-5; length: 15; V: TRBV6-1; D: -; size: -; CDR3: CASSEAYRSNQPQHF; DNA: TGTGCCAGCAGTGAAGCGTACAGGAGCAATCAGCCCCAGCATTTT
J: TRBJ2-1; length: 15; V: TRBV4-3; D: TRBD2; size: -; CDR3: CASSQEASGYNEQFF; DNA: TGCGCCAGCAGCCAAGAGGCTAGCGGATACAATGAGCAGTTCTTC
J: TRBJ2-3; length: 15; V: TRBV4-2; D: -; size: -; CDR3: CASSQVGGSTDTQYF; DNA: TGTGCCAGCAGCCAAGTGGGGGGTAGCACAGATACGCAGTATTTT
J: TRBJ1-2; length: 12; V: TRBV28; D: -; size: -; CDR3: CASSLRDYGYTF; DNA: TGTGCCAGCAGTTTGAGGGACTATGGCTACACCTTC
J: TRBJ1-1; length: 16; V: TRBV6-2/TRBV6-3; D: -; size: -; CDR3: CASSYSNPPRPPEAFF; DNA: TGTGCCAGCAGTTACTCGAATCCGCCGAGGCCCCCTGAAGCTTTCTTT
J: TRBJ2-2; length: 16; V: TRBV11-2; D: TRBD2; size: -; CDR3: CASSYGLAGGTGELFF; DNA: TGTGCCAGCAGCTATGGACTAGCGGGGGGCACCGGGGAGCTGTTTTTT
J: TRBJ2-2; length: 16; V: TRBV7-2; D: TRBD2; size: once; CDR3: CASSPSSGGGPGELFF; DNA: TGTGCCAGCAGCCCCTCTAGCGGGGGGGGGCCCGGGGAGCTGTTTTTT
J: TRBJ1-5; length: 14; V: TRBV5-1; D: TRBD1; size: -; CDR3: CASSPGGSNQPQHF; DNA: TGCGCCAGCAGCCCAGGGGGAAGCAATCAGCCCCAGCATTTT
J: TRBJ2-3; length: 15; V: TRBV7-9; D: -; size: -; CDR3: CASSLYSFRTDTQYF; DNA: TGTGCCAGCAGCTTATATAGTTTCCGCACAGATACGCAGTATTTT
J: TRBJ2-4; length: 14; V: TRBV28; D: -; size: -; CDR3: CASSLGGQVNIQYF; DNA: TGTGCCAGCAGCCTAGGAGGGCAAGTAAACATTCAGTACTTC
J: TRBJ1-2; length: 15; V: TRBV15; D: TRBD1; size: -; CDR3: CATSMNRGLNYGYTF; DNA: TGTGCCACCAGCATGAACAGGGGTCTTAACTATGGCTACACCTTC
J: TRBJ1-4; length: 13; V: TRBV3-1/TRBV3-2; D: -; size: -; CDR3: CASSQAPRKKLFF; DNA: TGTGCCAGCAGCCAAGCGCCTAGGAAGAAACTGTTTTTT
J: TRBJ1-1; length: 13; V: TRBV6-1; D: -; size: -; CDR3: CATPGQGGTEAFF; DNA: TGTGCCACTCCAGGCCAGGGCGGCACTGAAGCTTTCTTT
J: TRBJ1-4; length: 15; V: TRBV9; D: TRBD1; size: -; CDR3: CASSPGQGFNEKLFF; DNA: TGTGCCAGCAGCCCAGGACAGGGGTTTAATGAAAAACTGTTTTTT
J: TRBJ1-1; length: 15; V: TRBV7-9; D: -; size: -; CDR3: CASSLGVGRGTEAFF; DNA: TGTGCCAGCAGCTTAGGTGTGGGGAGGGGGACTGAAGCTTTCTTT
J: TRBJ2-7; length: 13; V: TRBV5-1; D: -; size: once; CDR3: CASSLLAAYEQYF; DNA: TGCGCCAGCAGCTTGTTAGCCGCCTACGAGCAGTACTTC
J: TRBJ1-1; length: 14; V: TRBV2; D: -; size: -; CDR3: CASSRDGGNTEAFF; DNA: TGTGCCAGCAGCCGGGACGGGGGTAACACTGAAGCTTTCTTT
J: TRBJ1-1; length: 14; V: TRBV20-1; D: -; size: -; CDR3: CSASALGANTEAFF; DNA: TGCAGTGCTAGTGCCCTAGGGGCGAACACTGAAGCTTTCTTT
J: TRBJ1-6; length: 14; V: TRBV2; D: -; size: -; CDR3: CASSDSSYNSPLHF; DNA: TGTGCCAGCAGTGACAGCTCCTATAATTCACCCCTCCACTTT
J: TRBJ2-7; length: 11; V: TRBV19; D: -; size: -; CDR3: CASSIGGNLNF; DNA: TGTGCCAGTAGTATAGGCGGGAATCTAAACTTC
J: TRBJ1-2; length: 15; V: TRBV7-2; D: TRBD1; size: -; CDR3: CASSLTGASSYGYTF; DNA: TGTGCCAGCAGCTTAACAGGGGCCAGTAGCTATGGCTACACCTTC
J: TRBJ2-7; length: 13; V: TRBV6-5; D: -; size: few; CDR3: CAVRRGQSYEQYF; DNA: TGTGCCGTACGCCGAGGTCAATCCTACGAGCAGTACTTC
J: TRBJ1-2; length: 13; V: TRBV5-4; D: -; size: once; CDR3: CASSPDRNYGYTF; DNA: TGTGCCAGCAGCCCCGACAGGAACTATGGCTACACCTTC
J: TRBJ1-2; length: 15; V: TRBV4-3; D: -; size: -; CDR3: CASSQEVADRTGYTF; DNA: TGCGCCAGCAGCCAAGAGGTGGCAGACAGAACGGGCTACACCTTC
J: TRBJ2-2; length: 14; V: TRBV4-3; D: -; size: -; CDR3: CASSQEFRPGELFF; DNA: TGCGCCAGCAGCCAAGAGTTCAGGCCCGGGGAGCTGTTTTTT
J: TRBJ1-2; length: 12; V: TRBV5-1; D: -; size: -; CDR3: CASSPTGRGYTF; DNA: TGCGCCAGCAGCCCCACAGGGCGAGGCTACACCTTC
J: TRBJ1-4; length: 16; V: TRBV7-9; D: TRBD1; size: -; CDR3: CASSHDRGTTNEKLFF; DNA: TGTGCCAGCAGCCACGACAGGGGTACAACTAATGAAAAACTGTTTTTT
J: TRBJ1-4; length: 14; V: TRBV23-1; D: -; size: -; CDR3: CASQRGGRREKLFF; DNA: TGCGCCAGCCAGCGGGGGGGGCGCAGGGAAAAACTGTTTTTT
J: TRBJ1-5; length: 16; V: TRBV20-1; D: -; size: -; CDR3: CSASFGSIGSNQPQHF; DNA: TGCAGTGCTAGTTTTGGATCCATCGGGAGCAATCAGCCCCAGCATTTT
J: TRBJ1-1; length: 15; V: TRBV3-1/TRBV3-2; D: -; size: -; CDR3: CASSQTQGYDGEAFF; DNA: TGTGCCAGCAGCCAGACACAGGGTTACGACGGTGAAGCTTTCTTT
J: TRBJ2-7; length: 14; V: TRBV4-1; D: -; size: -; CDR3: CASSQGYRRYEQYF; DNA: TGCGCCAGCAGCCAAGGGTACAGGCGGTACGAGCAGTACTTC
J: TRBJ2-5; length: 17; V: TRBV7-2; D: -; size: -; CDR3: CASRPPGTDGRVETQYF; DNA: TGTGCCAGCAGACCACCGGGGACTGACGGGCGGGTTGAGACCCAGTACTTC
J: TRBJ1-2; length: 14; V: TRBV28; D: -; size: -; CDR3: CASSLPPPLGTCTF; DNA: TGTGCCAGCAGTTTACCCCCACCACTGGGCACCTGCACCTTC
J: TRBJ1-2; length: 13; V: TRBV30; D: -; size: -; CDR3: CAWTTGVGYGYTF; DNA: TGTGCCTGGACTACAGGTGTCGGTTATGGCTACACCTTC
J: TRBJ2-5; length: 18; V: TRBV23-1; D: TRBD2; size: -; CDR3: CASSQSLRGGPTQETQYF; DNA: TGCGCCAGCAGTCAATCCCTCCGGGGGGGCCCGACCCAAGAGACCCAGTACTTC
J: TRBJ2-3; length: 15; V: TRBV6-5; D: TRBD2; size: once; CDR3: CASNGGASGEDTQYF; DNA: TGTGCCAGCAATGGGGGGGCTAGCGGGGAAGATACGCAGTATTTT
J: TRBJ1-1; length: 16; V: TRBV5-1; D: -; size: -; CDR3: CASSPVRPGRDTEAFF; DNA: TGCGCCAGCAGCCCCGTTCGCCCGGGGAGGGACACTGAAGCTTTCTTT
J: TRBJ1-6; length: 15; V: TRBV9; D: -; size: -; CDR3: CASYIQGTDNSPLHF; DNA: TGTGCCAGCTACATACAGGGAACGGATAATTCACCCCTCCACTTT
J: TRBJ2-1; length: 12; V: TRBV28; D: -; size: -; CDR3: CASTRAMDEQFF; DNA: TGTGCCAGCACCAGGGCAATGGATGAGCAGTTCTTC
J: TRBJ2-1; length: 14; V: TRBV27; D: -; size: -; CDR3: CATRPGGAYNEQFF; DNA: TGTGCCACCCGGCCCGGCGGGGCATACAATGAGCAGTTCTTC
J: TRBJ1-1; length: 17; V: TRBV28; D: -; size: -; CDR3: CASSLSRRGRMNTEAFF; DNA: TGTGCCAGCAGTTTAAGTCGCAGGGGAAGGATGAACACTGAAGCTTTCTTT
J: TRBJ2-1; length: 15; V: TRBV4-1; D: TRBD2; size: -; CDR3: CASSQTSGGIYEQFF; DNA: TGCGCCAGCAGCCAAACTAGCGGGGGGATTTATGAGCAGTTCTTC
J: TRBJ2-2; length: 15; V: TRBV2; D: TRBD1; size: -; CDR3: CASRGDRGNTGELFF; DNA: TGTGCCAGCAGGGGGGACAGGGGGAACACCGGGGAGCTGTTTTTT